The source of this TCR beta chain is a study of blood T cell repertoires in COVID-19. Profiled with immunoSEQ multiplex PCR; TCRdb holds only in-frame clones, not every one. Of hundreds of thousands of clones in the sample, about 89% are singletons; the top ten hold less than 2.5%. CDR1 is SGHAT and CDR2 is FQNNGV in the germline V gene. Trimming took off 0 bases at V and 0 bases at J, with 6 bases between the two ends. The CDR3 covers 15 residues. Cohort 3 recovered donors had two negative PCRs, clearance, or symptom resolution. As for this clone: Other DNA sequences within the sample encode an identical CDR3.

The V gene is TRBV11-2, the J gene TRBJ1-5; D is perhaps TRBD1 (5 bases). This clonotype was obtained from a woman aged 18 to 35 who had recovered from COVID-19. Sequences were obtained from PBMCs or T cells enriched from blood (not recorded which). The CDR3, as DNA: TGTGCCAGCAGCTTAGAAGGGGTTAGCAATCAGCCCCAGCATTTT. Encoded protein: CASSLEGVSNQPQHF.